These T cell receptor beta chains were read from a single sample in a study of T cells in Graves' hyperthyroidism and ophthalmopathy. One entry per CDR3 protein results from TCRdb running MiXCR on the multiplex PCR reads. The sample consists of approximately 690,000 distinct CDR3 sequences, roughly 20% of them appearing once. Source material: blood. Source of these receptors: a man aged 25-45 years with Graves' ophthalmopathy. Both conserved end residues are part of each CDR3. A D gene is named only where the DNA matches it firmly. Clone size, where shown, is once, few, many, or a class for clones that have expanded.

CDR3: CASSSTSPSGANVLTF
DNA: TGTGCCAGCAGCTCTACAAGTCCCTCTGGGGCCAACGTCCTGACTTTC
length: 16
D: NA
V: TRBV7-9
size: many
J: TRBJ2-6

CDR3: CASSSLDGTYEQYF
DNA: TGTGCCAGCAGCTCCCTCGACGGAACCTACGAGCAGTACTTC
length: 14
D: NA
V: TRBV7-9
size: few
J: TRBJ2-7

CDR3: CASSPRDRVSLEGTF
DNA: TGTGCCAGCAGCCCCCGGGACAGGGTTTCTCTGGAAGGCACCTTC
length: 15
D: TRBD1
V: TRBV7-9
size: NA
J: TRBJ1-2

CDR3: CASSFHEGGSTEAFF
DNA: TGTGCCAGCAGCTTTCACGAGGGAGGGAGCACTGAAGCTTTCTTT
length: 15
D: NA
V: TRBV7-8
size: many
J: TRBJ1-1

CDR3: CASSLTGAKGQFF
DNA: TGTGCCAGCAGTCTAACAGGGGCCAAAGGGCAGTTCTTC
length: 13
D: TRBD1
V: TRBV6-1
size: NA
J: TRBJ2-1

CDR3: CASSQSPGRDSYEQYF
DNA: TGCGCCAGCAGCCAATCCCCCGGGAGGGATAGCTACGAGCAGTACTTC
length: 16
D: TRBD2
V: TRBV4-1
size: NA
J: TRBJ2-7

CDR3: CSAREAPPSGNTIYF
DNA: TGCAGTGCTAGAGAGGCGCCACCCTCTGGAAACACCATATATTTT
length: 15
D: NA
V: TRBV20-1
size: NA
J: TRBJ1-3

CDR3: CASSMRPTVGELFF
DNA: TGTGCCAGCAGCATGCGCCCCACAGTAGGGGAGCTGTTTTTT
length: 14
D: NA
V: TRBV7-9
size: NA
J: TRBJ2-2

CDR3: CASTPGENTEAFF
DNA: TGCGCCAGCACCCCGGGGGAGAACACTGAAGCTTTCTTT
length: 13
D: NA
V: TRBV5-1
size: many
J: TRBJ1-1

CDR3: CASSQITGRGSEQYF
DNA: TGTGCCAGCAGCCAAATTACGGGACGGGGCTCCGAGCAGTACTTC
length: 15
D: NA
V: TRBV14
size: NA
J: TRBJ2-7

CDR3: CSASRTLSSYEQYF
DNA: TGCAGTGCTAGTAGGACCCTTAGCTCCTACGAGCAGTACTTC
length: 14
D: NA
V: TRBV20-1
size: once
J: TRBJ2-7

CDR3: CASRTQDPDTQYF
DNA: TGTGCCAGCAGGACACAGGATCCAGATACGCAGTATTTT
length: 13
D: NA
V: TRBV6-1
size: few
J: TRBJ2-3

CDR3: CASSSDRGWQETQYF
DNA: TGTGCCAGCAGCAGCGACAGGGGGTGGCAAGAGACCCAGTACTTC
length: 15
D: TRBD1
V: TRBV28
size: many
J: TRBJ2-5

CDR3: CASSLWTGGAYGYTF
DNA: TGTGCCAGCAGTCTCTGGACAGGGGGCGCATATGGCTACACCTTC
length: 15
D: TRBD1
V: TRBV28
size: many
J: TRBJ1-2

CDR3: CASSYTRERFTDTQYF
DNA: TGTGCCAGCAGTTACACCCGGGAAAGGTTCACAGATACGCAGTATTTT
length: 16
D: NA
V: TRBV6-2/TRBV6-3
size: NA
J: TRBJ2-3

CDR3: CASSLGGISGGLTGELFF
DNA: TGTGCCAGCAGCTTAGGAGGGATTTCAGGAGGATTAACCGGGGAGCTGTTTTTT
length: 18
D: NA
V: TRBV7-9
size: NA
J: TRBJ2-2

CDR3: CANREIAGEDTQYF
DNA: TGTGCCAACCGGGAGATAGCGGGCGAAGATACGCAGTATTTT
length: 14
D: TRBD2
V: TRBV6-2/TRBV6-3
size: NA
J: TRBJ2-3

CDR3: CATGLAGSNEQFF
DNA: TGTGCCACGGGACTAGCGGGGTCCAATGAGCAGTTCTTC
length: 13
D: TRBD2
V: TRBV5-5
size: few
J: TRBJ2-1

CDR3: CASSLGPLEAFF
DNA: TGTGCCAGCAGCTTAGGTCCGTTGGAAGCTTTCTTT
length: 12
D: NA
V: TRBV7-9
size: few
J: TRBJ1-1

CDR3: CASSQGSLSGYTF
DNA: TGTGCCAGCAGCCAAGGCAGCTTGAGTGGCTACACCTTC
length: 13
D: NA
V: TRBV3-1
size: NA
J: TRBJ1-2

CDR3: CASSQGGYRDTEAFF
DNA: TGCGCCAGCAGCCAGGGAGGGTACAGGGACACTGAAGCTTTCTTT
length: 15
D: NA
V: TRBV4-1
size: NA
J: TRBJ1-1

CDR3: CASSYGGLKNNEQFF
DNA: TGTGCCAGCAGTTACGGGGGACTCAAAAACAATGAGCAGTTCTTC
length: 15
D: NA
V: TRBV6-5
size: NA
J: TRBJ2-1

CDR3: CASSQNEVSGTQYF
DNA: TGCGCCAGCAGCCAAAACGAGGTTAGCGGGACCCAGTACTTC
length: 14
D: NA
V: TRBV4-1
size: many
J: TRBJ2-5

CDR3: CATSERGEQYF
DNA: TGTGCCACCAGCGAGAGGGGCGAGCAGTACTTC
length: 11
D: NA
V: TRBV15
size: few
J: TRBJ2-7

CDR3: CASSTGGVYNEQFF
DNA: TGTGCCAGCAGCACCGGCGGGGTGTACAATGAGCAGTTCTTC
length: 14
D: NA
V: TRBV9
size: NA
J: TRBJ2-1

CDR3: CASKRGGTISYEQYF
DNA: TGTGCCAGCAAGCGAGGCGGGACCATCTCCTACGAGCAGTACTTC
length: 15
D: NA
V: TRBV28
size: NA
J: TRBJ2-7

CDR3: CASSYGGGYYGYTF
DNA: TGTGCCAGCAGTTACGGCGGCGGATACTATGGCTACACCTTC
length: 14
D: NA
V: TRBV6-6
size: many
J: TRBJ1-2

CDR3: CASSQDTDRGIAYEQYF
DNA: TGTGCCAGCAGCCAAGACACGGACAGGGGAATTGCCTACGAGCAGTACTTC
length: 17
D: TRBD1
V: TRBV4-2
size: few
J: TRBJ2-7

CDR3: CAWSANTGELFF
DNA: TGTGCCTGGAGCGCAAACACCGGGGAGCTGTTTTTT
length: 12
D: NA
V: TRBV30
size: many
J: TRBJ2-2

CDR3: CASSGFDRAPQTQYF
DNA: TGTGCCAGCAGTGGCTTCGACAGGGCCCCTCAGACCCAGTACTTC
length: 15
D: TRBD1
V: TRBV28
size: many
J: TRBJ2-5

CDR3: CASSSRTGDLLGQYF
DNA: TGCGCCAGCAGCTCGCGGACAGGGGACCTGCTAGGGCAGTACTTC
length: 15
D: TRBD1
V: TRBV5-1
size: NA
J: TRBJ2-7

CDR3: CASSAGGGTGAYEQYF
DNA: TGTGCCAGCAGTGCCGGGGGGGGGACAGGCGCCTACGAGCAGTACTTC
length: 16
D: NA
V: TRBV28
size: few
J: TRBJ2-7

CDR3: CSAREPGQGKFTEAFF
DNA: TGCAGTGCTAGAGAGCCGGGACAGGGTAAATTCACTGAAGCTTTCTTT
length: 16
D: TRBD1
V: TRBV20-1
size: few
J: TRBJ1-1

CDR3: CASTGTSRSTGNEQYF
DNA: TGTGCCAGCACCGGGACTAGCAGATCTACGGGGAACGAGCAGTACTTC
length: 16
D: TRBD2
V: TRBV6-1
size: few
J: TRBJ2-7

CDR3: CASSHPRQGVHEQYF
DNA: TGTGCCAGCAGCCATCCCCGACAGGGGGTCCACGAGCAGTACTTC
length: 15
D: TRBD1
V: TRBV14
size: few
J: TRBJ2-7

CDR3: CATAGAPTDTQYF
DNA: TGTGCCACCGCAGGGGCCCCGACAGATACGCAGTATTTT
length: 13
D: NA
V: TRBV24-1
size: few
J: TRBJ2-3

CDR3: CASISNRGNTGELFF
DNA: TGTGCCAGCATATCAAACAGGGGCAACACCGGGGAGCTGTTTTTT
length: 15
D: TRBD1
V: TRBV11-2
size: many
J: TRBJ2-2

CDR3: CASSLGEGGYTF
DNA: TGTGCCAGCAGTTTGGGCGAGGGCGGCTACACCTTC
length: 12
D: NA
V: TRBV28
size: many
J: TRBJ1-2

CDR3: CASSPQGQVGSSTGELFF
DNA: TGTGCCAGCTCACCACAGGGACAGGTGGGATCCAGCACCGGGGAGCTGTTTTTT
length: 18
D: TRBD1
V: TRBV18
size: NA
J: TRBJ2-2

CDR3: CASSQVTGTPSSYNEQFF
DNA: TGTGCCAGCAGCCAAGTAACCGGGACACCGAGCTCCTACAATGAGCAGTTCTTC
length: 18
D: NA
V: TRBV3-1
size: many
J: TRBJ2-1

CDR3: CASSSRLGLAGGDEQFF
DNA: TGTGCCAGCAGCTCGCGGTTAGGACTAGCGGGAGGGGATGAGCAGTTCTTC
length: 17
D: TRBD2
V: TRBV7-8
size: NA
J: TRBJ2-1